Reported below is one TCR beta chain. This entry comes from a study of CD8 T cells in Susac syndrome. RNA in amounts of about 0.5 to 1 ug was reverse transcribed with random hexamers. MiXCR, applied by TCRdb to the immunoSEQ multiplex PCR reads, yields one record per CDR3 protein. The sample lists some 130,000 distinct CDR3 sequences, around 85% occurring once. This CDR3 comprises 15 residues. V lost 6 bases to trimming and J lost 3 bases, with 12 bases between them. The germline V gene encodes CDR1 MNHEY and CDR2 SVGAGI. Included as multiple sclerosis controls were treatment-naive patients who had stable or active relapsing-remitting disease.

Sequencing was carried out using CD8+ T cells from PBMCs. The rearrangement joins TRBV6-5 to TRBJ2-6; D is undetermined. This sequence was found in a human donor with multiple sclerosis. The CDR3 here is CASSPEPDGANVLTF. CDR3 sequence (DNA): TGTGCCAGCAGCCCCGAGCCGGATGGGGCCAACGTCCTGACTTTC.